These 19 T cell receptor beta chains originate from one sample sequenced in a study of identical twins. One entry per CDR3 protein, called by TCRdb with MiXCR from the 5' RACE reads. Here the sample spans more than 600,000 distinct CDR3 sequences, about 18% being singletons. These data also formed part of another study, on T cells expressing NK-cell markers.

Sequenced sample: PBMCs. Source of these receptors: a young woman in good health.

The chain combines TRBV6-2 or TRBV6-3 with TRBJ2-7; D is unresolved. Germline loops: CDR1 MNHEY, CDR2 SVGEGT. V was pared by 2 bases and J by 0 bases, with 11 bases between. This CDR3 region has 15 residues. The chain's CDR3 is CASSYGNPSSYEQYF. CDR3 nucleotides: TGTGCCAGCAGTTACGGCAACCCTAGCTCCTACGAGCAGTACTTC.

This clonotype has only a few counts. V usage is TRBV7-2 and J usage is TRBJ2-1; D unresolved. The CDR3 totals 16 residues. Germline CDR1 SGHTA, CDR2 FQGNSA. The V end was cut by 4 bases, the J end by 2 bases, with 15 bases between. The CDR3 loop is CASSSYELPPYNEQFF. The CDR3 DNA sequence: TGTGCCAGCAGCTCCTATGAACTACCCCCCTACAATGAGCAGTTCTTC.

CDR3 nucleotides: TGCAGTGCTAGAATGAATGAGCAGTTCTTC. This encodes CSARMNEQFF. The chain uses TRBV20-1 and TRBJ2-1; D gene uncertain. V lost 2 bases and J 7 bases, leaving 3 bases between the germline ends. CDR1 is DFQATT, CDR2 SNEGSKA, per germline (reference sequence). The CDR3 runs 10 residues.

A few counts support this clonotype. The chain recombines TRBV5-1 with TRBJ2-1; tentative D call: TRBD1 (6 bases). Trimming took off 3 bases at V and 12 bases at J, with 13 bases between the two ends. The germline V gene encodes CDR1 SGHRS and CDR2 YFSETQ. The length of the CDR3 is 12 residues. CDR3 nucleotide sequence: TGCGCCAGCAGCTCAAACAGGGACGGGCAGTTCTTC. This sequence encodes CASSSNRDGQFF.

The V gene is TRBV11-2, the J gene TRBJ2-1, with D possibly being TRBD2 (6 bases). Between the trimmed V and J ends, which lost 2 bases and 9 bases, there was a span of 11 bases. The CDR3 spans 13 residues. Looked up from germline, CDR1 is SGHAT and CDR2 is FQNNGV. CDR3 amino acids: CASSLLQRVEQFF. The CDR3, as DNA: TGTGCCAGCAGCTTACTACAGCGGGTTGAGCAGTTCTTC.

The chain carries TRBV4-3 and TRBJ2-7; D is ambiguous. The CDR3 loop spans 15 amino acids. Per germline, CDR1 LGHNA and CDR2 YSLEER. V was clipped by 3 bases and J by 2 bases, with 14 bases between them. The CDR3 nucleotides read TGCGCCAGCAGCCATTCCCGGATACTAACCTACGAGCAGTACTTC. It codes for CASSHSRILTYEQYF.

J is TRBJ2-1 and V is TRBV12-3 or TRBV12-4; TRBD1 matches at 11 bases. This CDR3 region has 15 residues. V gave up 5 bases and J gave up 8 bases; unmatched junction bases: 8. The CDR3 loop is CASSPRDRGVYEQFF. The CDR3 nucleotides read TGTGCCAGCAGTCCCCGGGACAGGGGGGTCTATGAGCAGTTCTTC.

This clonotype was counted only a few times. The rearrangement joins TRBV20-1 to TRBJ2-7; the D gene is possibly TRBD1 (6 bases). Trimming pared 6 bases from V and 2 bases from J, leaving 14 bases between. The CDR3 has 13 amino acids. The V gene's germline CDR1 is DFQATT and CDR2 SNEGSKA (reference sequence). DNA of the CDR3: TGCAGTGCATTCCGGGACACAGCCTACGAGCAGTACTTC. Translated, it gives CSAFRDTAYEQYF.

This chain links TRBV3-1 with TRBJ2-7, with 13 bases matching TRBD2. This CDR3 region has 17 residues. Germline CDR1 and CDR2: LGHDT and YNNKEL (reference sequence). V lost 4 bases to trimming and J lost 5 bases; unmatched junction nucleotides: 11. CDR3 DNA: TGTGCCAGCAGCCGTTCCGGACTAGCGGGGGTTGTCCACGAGCAGTACTTC. Translated, it gives CASSRSGLAGVVHEQYF.

This clonotype has more than one count but fewer than ten. The chain is built from TRBV29-1 and TRBJ2-7; 9 bases line up with TRBD2. Germline V gives CDR1 SQVTM, CDR2 ANQGSEA. This CDR3 is built from 16 residues. V was clipped by 3 bases and J by 1 base; unmatched bases: 10. CDR3 sequence (DNA): TGCAGCGTTGAGACCCCTGGCACTAGCGGGTCCTACGAGCAGTACTTC. It yields the protein CSVETPGTSGSYEQYF.

At least ten counts were recorded for this clonotype. J is TRBJ1-1 and V is TRBV13; no firm D call. CDR3 length: 14 amino acids. Trimming shortened V by 0 bases and J by 3 bases, and 8 bases separated the two germline ends. CDR1 PRHDT and CDR2 FYEKMQ come from the germline V gene (reference sequence). The CDR3 reads CASSLGGLDTEAFF. DNA of the CDR3: TGTGCCAGCAGCTTAGGGGGCCTGGACACTGAAGCTTTCTTT. Combining the CDR3 with reference TRBV13 and TRBJ1-1 gives the whole variable domain AAGVIQSPRHLIKEKRETATLKCYPIPRHDTVYWYQQGPGQDPQFLISFYEKMQSDKGSIPDRFSAQQFSDYHSELNMSSLELGDSALYFCASSLGGLDTEAFFGQGTRLTVV.

This chain connects TRBV4-1 to TRBJ1-4; tentatively, D is TRBD1 (6 bases). V was clipped by 0 bases and J by 8 bases, with 16 bases between them. CDR1 MGHRA and CDR2 YSYEKL come from the germline V gene. CDR3 length: 16 amino acids. The CDR3 DNA sequence: TGCGCCAGCAGCCAAGATCGGGGGGGCTGGGGAGAAAAACTGTTTTTT. It is translated as CASSQDRGGWGEKLFF.

V is TRBV5-1 and J is TRBJ2-3; 7 positions agree with TRBD2. With V trimmed by 2 bases and J by 5 bases, 5 bases remained unmatched. The CDR3 length is 14 residues. In germline, CDR1 is SGHRS, CDR2 YFSETQ. Here the CDR3 DNA reads TGCGCCAGCAGCTTCTCCGCGGGAGTAGATACGCAGTATTTT. Its protein is CASSFSAGVDTQYF.

The V and J genes are TRBV24-1 and TRBJ2-5; maybe TRBD1 (6 bases). Trimming pared 4 bases from V and 2 bases from J, leaving 13 bases between. Germline loops: CDR1 KGHDR, CDR2 SFDVKD. The CDR3 is 15 residues long. The CDR3 sequence is CATSDPTDSQETQYF. In DNA, the CDR3 is TGTGCCACCAGTGACCCTACGGACAGTCAAGAGACCCAGTACTTC.

This clonotype has just a few counts. V gene TRBV5-8 combines with J gene TRBJ2-3, with 11 bases identical to TRBD2. Germline V gives CDR1 SGHTS, CDR2 YDEGEE. The CDR3 spans 16 residues. V lost 8 bases to trimming and J lost 4 bases; unmatched junction nucleotides: 12. The CDR3 nucleotides read TGTGCCAGTCATAGCGGGAGGGCCGTAGAAGCAGATACGCAGTATTTT. Residues: CASHSGRAVEADTQYF. The full variable domain, its missing parts supplied by reference TRBV5-8 and TRBJ2-3, is EAGVTQSPTHLIKTRGQQATLRCSPISGHTSVYWYQQALGLGLQFLLWYDEGEERNRGNFPPRFSGRQFPNYSSELNVNALELEDSALYLCASHSGRAVEADTQYFGPGTRLTVL.

V gene TRBV7-6 combines with J gene TRBJ2-1, with 10 bases aligning to TRBD2. The CDR3 covers 16 residues. Trimming at V came to 5 bases and at J to 4 bases, leaving 8 bases not matched to a gene. Germline V gene data show CDR1 as SGHVS and CDR2 as FNYEAQ. The chain's CDR3 is CASSPAVAGGYNEQFF. CDR3 nucleotide sequence: TGTGCCAGCAGCCCGGCGGTAGCGGGGGGATACAATGAGCAGTTCTTC.

This clonotype has more than one count but fewer than ten. V is TRBV6-2 or TRBV6-3 and J is TRBJ2-7; 10 bases line up with TRBD2. The CDR3 loop spans 12 amino acids. The germline CDR1 and CDR2 sequences are MNHEY and SVGEGT. The CDR3 region is CASASGSYEQYF. CDR3 bases: TGTGCGTCGGCTAGCGGGAGCTACGAGCAGTACTTC.

The rearrangement links TRBV13 to TRBJ2-6; 9 bases line up with TRBD1. The CDR3 loop spans 17 amino acids. J gave up 0 bases and V 2 bases, and 2 bases lay outside the gene matches. Germline loops: CDR1 PRHDT, CDR2 FYEKMQ (reference sequence). The CDR3 nucleotides read TGTGCCAGCAGCTTACCGGGACAGGGCTCTGGGGCCAACGTCCTGACTTTC. This sequence encodes CASSLPGQGSGANVLTF.

This clonotype has a handful of counts. The chain recombines TRBV15 with TRBJ2-1; D is ambiguous. Germline-derived CDR1 and CDR2 are LNHNV and YYDKDF (reference sequence). This CDR3 contains 14 residues. Trimming stripped 5 bases from V and 5 bases from J, with 13 bases between. The CDR3 DNA follows: TGTGCCACCAGCCGCGGACCGGGCGACAATGAGCAGTTCTTC. Translated, it gives CATSRGPGDNEQFF.